Presented here are 24 T cell receptor beta chains from one specimen sequenced in a study of graft-versus-host responses after intestinal transplantation. Their specific antigens are unknown. TCRdb's table, derived via immunoSEQ multiplex PCR, lists solely in-frame clones and lacks some. The data show around 93,000 clones, with 80% to 95% seen just once and 5% to 6.5% held by the top ten. Material: unstimulated CD8+ T cells sorted from spleen or lymph node cells, obtained before intestinal transplant. These receptor sequences come from a human donor who received an intestinal transplant.

V gene TRBV7-6 combines with J gene TRBJ2-7; 7 bases align to TRBD1. This CDR3 contains 16 residues. V shed 3 bases, J shed 3 bases, and the junction held 11 bases outside the gene matches. Germline-derived CDR1 and CDR2 are SGHVS and FNYEAQ. The CDR3 protein is CASSFSTETGHYEQYF. In DNA, the CDR3 is TGTGCCAGCAGCTTTTCTACCGAGACAGGGCACTACGAGCAGTACTTC.

The rearrangement joins TRBV6-6 to TRBJ2-6; perhaps TRBD2 as D (7 bases). CDR3 length equals 16 residues. Germline V CDR1 and CDR2: MNHNY, SVGAGI (reference sequence). The ends were cut back, 2 bases at V and 0 bases at J, with 8 bases in the middle. The CDR3 DNA sequence: TGTGCCAGCAGTTACGGGGGGGCCTCTGGGGCCAACGTCCTGACTTTC. This sequence encodes CASSYGGASGANVLTF.

V and J are TRBV27 and TRBJ1-4; unclear D gene. V lost 5 bases and J lost 0, with 10 bases in between. Per germline, CDR1 MNHEY and CDR2 SMNVEV (reference sequence). The CDR3 consists of 15 residues. The CDR3 spells CASSMQLATNEKLFF. CDR3 nucleotide sequence: TGTGCCAGCAGTATGCAATTGGCAACTAATGAAAAACTGTTTTTT.

The gene calls are TRBV5-1 and TRBJ2-1; 8 bases map to TRBD2. Germline values: CDR1 SGHRS, CDR2 YFSETQ. Losses at the gene ends were 1 base for V and 6 bases for J; bases not matched to a gene: 6. The CDR3 contains 15 residues. CDR3 amino acids: CASSLSAGGPNEQFF. CDR3 in DNA: TGCGCCAGCAGCTTGTCGGCGGGGGGTCCCAATGAGCAGTTCTTC.

The CDR3 is CASSFNTEAFF. In nucleotides, the CDR3 is TGTGCCAGCAGCTTCAACACTGAAGCTTTCTTT. The chain has TRBV5-5 and TRBJ1-1; D remains ambiguous. The CDR3 consists of 11 residues. Germline V gene lookup returns CDR1 SGHKS and CDR2 YYEKEE (reference sequence). V gave up 2 bases and J gave up 2 bases, with 1 base separating them.

The V call is TRBV4-1, the J call TRBJ2-2, with 11 bases aligning to TRBD2. CDR3 length: 17 amino acids. V was pared by 3 bases and J by 5 bases, with 8 bases of the junction left unmatched. Germline CDR1 and CDR2: MGHRA and YSYEKL. CDR3 nucleotide sequence: TGCGCCAGCAGCCAGGTAGCGGGGGGGCCAGGTACCGGGGAGCTGTTTTTT. Translating it yields CASSQVAGGPGTGELFF.

CDR3: CASSQDHYILNTEAFF. The DNA for the CDR3 is TGTGCCAGCAGCCAAGATCATTATATTTTGAACACTGAAGCTTTCTTT. This chain connects TRBV14 to TRBJ1-1; D unresolved. Trimming removed 0 bases from V and 0 bases from J, with 11 bases in between. This CDR3 comprises 16 residues. Looked up from germline, CDR1 is SGHDN and CDR2 is FVKESK. Full variable domain (outside the CDR3, taken from reference TRBV14 and TRBJ1-1): EAGVTQFPSHSVIEKGQTVTLRCDPISGHDNLYWYRRVMGKEIKFLLHFVKESKQDESGMPNNRFLAERTGGTYSTLKVQPAELEDSGVYFCASSQDHYILNTEAFFGQGTRLTVV.

The CDR3 DNA sequence: TGTGCCAGCAGCTCCGGGACAGCTAACTATGGCTACACCTTC. Translation: CASSSGTANYGYTF. V and J are TRBV13 and TRBJ1-2; 7 nucleotides agree with TRBD1. The CDR3 extends over 14 amino acids. V lost 4 bases, J lost 0 bases, and 2 bases stayed unmatched. CDR1 is PRHDT and CDR2 is FYEKMQ in the germline V gene (reference sequence).

V gene TRBV4-1 combines with J gene TRBJ2-1, with unresolved D. Germline V lookup: CDR1 MGHRA, CDR2 YSYEKL. V lost 1 base and J 4 bases, leaving 17 bases between the germline ends. This CDR3 contains 17 residues. Here the CDR3 reads CASSQALLGIGYNEQFF. The CDR3 nucleotides are TGCGCCAGCAGCCAAGCTCTTTTGGGCATCGGTTACAATGAGCAGTTCTTC.

The rearrangement uses TRBV5-6 and TRBJ2-7, with D hard to call. Germline V gives CDR1 SGHDT, CDR2 YYEEEE. Trimming left V 1 base short and J 1 base short, with 9 bases between. The CDR3 spans 14 residues. The CDR3 here is CASSLIVLSYEQYF. In DNA form, the CDR3 reads TGTGCCAGCAGCTTGATAGTACTTTCCTACGAGCAGTACTTC.

A single count supports this clone. This rearrangement joins TRBV2 to TRBJ1-4; 8 bases are a match to TRBD1. V shed 8 bases, J shed 7 bases, and the junction held 6 bases outside the gene matches. Germline lookup yields CDR1 SNHLY and CDR2 FYNNEI. This CDR3 spans 13 amino acids. CDR3 coding DNA: TGTGCCAGCCTTTGGGACAGGATTGAAAAACTGTTTTTT. Its translation is CASLWDRIEKLFF.

CDR3 sequence: CASSFGDRRPTNYGYTF. CDR3 bases: TGTGCCAGCAGCTTTGGAGACAGGAGGCCAACTAACTATGGCTACACCTTC. This chain connects TRBV13 to TRBJ1-2, with D tentatively TRBD1 (6 bases). Per the germline V gene, CDR1 is PRHDT and CDR2 is FYEKMQ (reference sequence). The CDR3 is made up of 17 amino acids. The ends were cut back, 3 bases at V and 0 bases at J, with 17 bases in the middle.

The V call is TRBV2, the J call TRBJ1-1; the match to TRBD1 covers 9 bases. CDR1 and CDR2 from the germline V gene are SNHLY and FYNNEI. The V and J ends lost 0 bases and 5 bases, in that order; junction bases with no gene match: 10. The CDR3 is made up of 17 amino acids. The CDR3 DNA reads as TGTGCCAGCAGTGAAGCGCCATTAGGGACAGGGCATACTGAAGCTTTCTTT. It yields the protein CASSEAPLGTGHTEAFF.

The rearrangement joins TRBV6-1 to TRBJ2-3, with no clear D. Trimming stripped 0 bases from V and 0 bases from J, with 13 bases between. CDR3 length equals 17 residues. CDR1 is MNHNS, CDR2 SASEGT, per germline. CDR3 DNA sequence: TGTGCCAGCAGTGAAGCCTTCTTTCGCGCTAGCACAGATACGCAGTATTTT. Translation gives CASSEAFFRASTDTQYF.

The chain employs TRBV13 and TRBJ2-1, with a possible D match to TRBD2 (5 bases). The CDR3 runs to 18 residues. Trimming took off 1 base at V and 0 bases at J, with 16 bases between the two ends. Looked up from germline, CDR1 is PRHDT and CDR2 is FYEKMQ (reference sequence). CDR3: CASSLERLPQSSYNEQFF. The DNA of the CDR3 is TGTGCCAGCAGCTTAGAAAGACTACCACAAAGCTCCTACAATGAGCAGTTCTTC. Filled out from reference TRBV13 and TRBJ2-1, the complete variable domain reads AAGVIQSPRHLIKEKRETATLKCYPIPRHDTVYWYQQGPGQDPQFLISFYEKMQSDKGSIPDRFSAQQFSDYHSELNMSSLELGDSALYFCASSLERLPQSSYNEQFFGPGTRLTVL.

The V and J genes are TRBV29-1 and TRBJ2-7, with 13 positions matching TRBD2. CDR1 SQVTM and CDR2 ANQGSEA come from the germline V gene. With V trimmed by 3 bases and J by 7 bases, 18 bases remained unmatched. The CDR3 runs to 18 residues. In nucleotides, the CDR3 is TGCAGCGTTGAGGCGACAGGGACTAGCGGGACAGTCCTACTAGAGCAGTACTTC. Amino acids: CSVEATGTSGTVLLEQYF.

This clone was counted only a few times. CDR3 in DNA: TGCGCCAGCAGTCCCGAAGGGGGGGGATACACTGAAGCTTTCTTT. Protein: CASSPEGGGYTEAFF. V gene TRBV4-1 combines with J gene TRBJ1-1; a weak D match, TRBD1 (6 bases). With 6 bases removed from V and 3 bases from J, the gap between germline ends came to 17 bases. The CDR3 sequence is 15 residues long. Germline lookup yields CDR1 MGHRA and CDR2 YSYEKL.

This clone was counted a single time. The chain joins TRBV20-1 to TRBJ1-6; D unresolved. Trimming left V 1 base short and J 17 bases short, with 6 bases between. Germline V gene data show CDR1 as DFQATT and CDR2 as SNEGSKA (reference sequence). The CDR3 consists of 9 residues. The CDR3 protein is CSARAPIHF. CDR3 bases: TGCAGTGCTAGAGCTCCGATCCACTTT.

The CDR3 loop is CASSDRDRAYEQYF. The CDR3 DNA sequence: TGCGCCAGCAGTGACCGGGACAGGGCCTACGAGCAGTACTTC. This chain uses TRBV10-1 with TRBJ2-7; the match to TRBD1 covers 9 bases. CDR1 WNHNN and CDR2 SYGVQD come from the germline V gene (reference sequence). V lost 3 bases to trimming and J lost 2 bases; unmatched junction nucleotides: 2. The CDR3 spans 14 residues.

This clone was counted only a few times. The chain couples TRBV5-4 to TRBJ1-4, with a tentative D call TRBD1 (5 bases). The germline V and J ends were trimmed by 3 bases and 0 bases, with 12 bases remaining between them. This CDR3 contains 16 residues. CDR1 is SGHNT and CDR2 is YYREEE in the germline V gene (reference sequence). CDR3 nucleotides: TGTGCCAGCAGCTCTTGGGGGGGAGCAACTAATGAAAAACTGTTTTTT. This gives the protein CASSSWGGATNEKLFF.

This clone was counted once. The chain couples TRBV6-1 to TRBJ1-2; the D gene is possibly TRBD1 (5 bases). The V and J ends lost 1 base and 3 bases respectively, with 9 bases between them. Germline V lookup: CDR1 MNHNS, CDR2 SASEGT. CDR3 size: 14 residues. CDR3 protein: CASSEVQGYYGYTF. CDR3 DNA: TGTGCCAGCAGTGAAGTGCAGGGCTACTATGGCTACACCTTC.

The CDR3 nucleotides read TGTGCCAGCAGTTGGGACGGGGAGCCACCCCTCCACTTT. Amino acid sequence: CASSWDGEPPLHF. This chain links TRBV27 with TRBJ1-6; possibly TRBD1 for D (5 bases). Germline V gives CDR1 MNHEY, CDR2 SMNVEV (reference sequence). Trimming stripped 4 bases from V and 11 bases from J, with 12 bases between. The CDR3 has 13 residues.

In its sample, this clone was seen a few times. The CDR3 nucleotides are TGTGCCAGCAGCCACCCCGGGCAGGGCACTGAAGCTTTCTTT. Its protein product is CASSHPGQGTEAFF. The V call is TRBV6-6, the J call TRBJ1-1, with TRBD1 as a possible D gene (5 bases). This CDR3 has 14 amino acids. Germline V CDR1 and CDR2: MNHNY, SVGAGI (reference sequence). V lost 6 bases to trimming and J lost 4 bases, with 15 bases between them.

The chain joins TRBV18 to TRBJ1-2; 7 positions match TRBD1. The CDR3 totals 17 residues. The germline V gene encodes CDR1 KGHSH and CDR2 LQKENI. J gave up 2 bases and V 4 bases, and 13 bases lay outside the gene matches. CDR3 nucleotides: TGTGCCAGCTCACTTAGGAGCAGGGGGATCAAGAACTATGGCTACACCTTC. It yields the protein CASSLRSRGIKNYGYTF.